Each of the 29 T cell receptor beta chains below was sequenced from the same sample in a study of blood T cell repertoires in COVID-19. TCRdb keeps only in-frame clones here, not all; method: immunoSEQ multiplex PCR. Of under 300,000 clones in the sample, less than 85% were seen once. The sequenced sample consisted of peripheral blood. These receptor sequences come from a man aged 55 to 69 who had recovered from COVID-19.

The chain links TRBV7-6 to TRBJ1-6; the match to TRBD1 covers 9 bases. The CDR3 has 17 residues. V dropped 5 bases and J dropped 9; count of bases not matched to a gene: 14. Germline CDR1 is SGHVS and CDR2 is FNYEAQ. CDR3: CASSRATGGRASSPLHF. The CDR3 region has the DNA TGTGCCAGCAGCCGGGCTACAGGGGGCCGTGCAAGTTCACCCCTCCACTTT.

Only a few counts were recorded for this clone. Other DNA variants within this sample encode the same CDR3. The genes are TRBV6-1 and TRBJ1-5; D ambiguous. Germline CDR1 is MNHNS and CDR2 is SASEGT. CDR3 length: 14 amino acids. V gave up 1 base and J gave up 4 bases, with 8 bases separating them. CDR3 DNA: TGTGCCAGCAGTGAAGGGGGAGGTAATCAGCCCCAGCATTTT. Its protein is CASSEGGGNQPQHF.

J is TRBJ2-5 and V is TRBV6-6, with 7 bases aligning to TRBD1. The CDR3 has 14 amino acids. Germline assignment: CDR1 MNHNY and CDR2 SVGAGI (reference sequence). With 6 bases clipped from V and 2 bases from J, the junction kept 6 bases outside the gene matches. The CDR3 DNA sequence: TGTGCCAGCAGAAACACGGGACAGCAAGAGACCCAGTACTTC. It encodes CASRNTGQQETQYF.

This chain joins TRBV19 and TRBJ2-1, with D possibly TRBD1 on 6 matching bases. V lost 3 bases to trimming and J lost 3 bases, with 15 bases between them. This CDR3 comprises 16 residues. Per germline, CDR1 LNHDA and CDR2 SQIVND (reference sequence). CDR3 amino acids: CASSISGGTYYNEQFF. The CDR3, as DNA: TGTGCCAGTAGTATCTCTGGGGGCACTTACTACAATGAGCAGTTCTTC.

The chain employs TRBV7-3 and TRBJ1-4; tentative D call: TRBD1 (5 bases). In germline, CDR1 is SGHTA, CDR2 FQGTGA. The CDR3 length is 15 residues. The V end was cut by 1 base, the J end by 4 bases, with 10 bases between. In DNA, the CDR3 is TGTGCCAGCAGCTTAAAGACAGAACATAATGAAAAACTGTTTTTT. Translated, it gives CASSLKTEHNEKLFF.

This clone has just one count. The V call is TRBV4-1, the J call TRBJ2-2; the D gene is possibly TRBD2 (6 bases). The CDR3 runs 16 residues. Trimming removed 0 bases from V and 1 base from J, with 9 bases in between. Germline CDR1 and CDR2: MGHRA and YSYEKL. In nucleotides, the CDR3 is TGCGCCAGCAGCCAAGAAAAGCGGGTGAACACCGGGGAGCTGTTTTTT. This sequence encodes CASSQEKRVNTGELFF.

J is TRBJ1-2 and V is TRBV5-4; 9 positions agree with TRBD1. Germline V gene lookup returns CDR1 SGHNT and CDR2 YYREEE (reference sequence). V gave up 2 bases and J gave up 2 bases; unmatched junction bases: 7. The CDR3 sequence is 16 residues long. The CDR3 DNA reads as TGTGCCAGCAGCTTTGGGGACAGGGAAGCGAACTATGGCTACACCTTC. Protein sequence: CASSFGDREANYGYTF.

This chain uses TRBV5-1 with TRBJ2-3, with 9 bases identical to TRBD2. Trimming at V came to 3 bases and at J to 6 bases, leaving 5 bases not matched to a gene. This CDR3 is built from 14 residues. The V gene's germline CDR1 is SGHRS and CDR2 YFSETQ. CDR3 nucleotide sequence: TGCGCCAGCAGCTCTGGCGGGGGGGGTGATACGCAGTATTTT. Translated, it gives CASSSGGGGDTQYF.

The rearrangement uses TRBV29-1 and TRBJ1-1; D gene ambiguous. The CDR3 covers 13 residues. Trimming removed 6 bases from V and 5 bases from J, with 16 bases in between. Germline assignment: CDR1 SQVTM and CDR2 ANQGSEA. As DNA, the CDR3 is TGCAGCGTGTGGACTATCGCGGGGACTGAAGCTTTCTTT. Translation: CSVWTIAGTEAFF.

In regard to this clone: Other DNA sequences in this sample translate to the same CDR3. The rearrangement joins TRBV29-1 to TRBJ2-7; TRBD1 matches 10 bases. The CDR3 covers 13 residues. Looked up from germline, CDR1 is SQVTM and CDR2 is ANQGSEA. Trimming cost V 6 bases and J 1 base; bases outside gene matches: 3. The CDR3 DNA is TGCAGCGTGGGGGACAGGGGTTCCTACGAGCAGTACTTC. Protein product: CSVGDRGSYEQYF.

The chain employs TRBV7-2 and TRBJ2-7; a possible D gene is TRBD1 (6 bases). This CDR3 is built from 16 residues. V was trimmed by 5 bases and J by 2 bases, leaving 19 bases between them. Germline V gene sequence: CDR1 SGHTA, CDR2 FQGNSA. CDR3 sequence: CASSILQGIWTYEQYF. Here the CDR3 DNA reads TGTGCCAGCAGCATTCTACAGGGTATATGGACCTACGAGCAGTACTTC.

This clone was seen more than once but under ten times. The gene calls are TRBV7-6 and TRBJ2-3; 7 nucleotides align to TRBD1. The junction had 10 bases not matched to a gene; V was cut back by 5 bases and J by 5 bases. The CDR3 loop spans 15 amino acids. Germline V gene sequence: CDR1 SGHVS, CDR2 FNYEAQ. CDR3 nucleotides: TGTGCCAGCAGCACCCGGGACAGTTCCCGAGATACGCAGTATTTT. Translated: CASSTRDSSRDTQYF.

The chain carries TRBV7-9 and TRBJ1-2; D remains ambiguous. CDR1 and CDR2 (germline): SEHNR, FQNEAQ (reference sequence). This CDR3 spans 16 amino acids. Trimming removed 0 bases from V and 4 bases from J, with 15 bases in between. CDR3 region: CASSLAYEHSVYGYTF. CDR3 nucleotide sequence: TGTGCCAGCAGCTTAGCGTATGAACATTCAGTCTATGGCTACACCTTC.

The chain is built from TRBV15 and TRBJ2-7; the D gene is possibly TRBD1 (6 bases). V gave up 0 bases and J gave up 2 bases, with 17 bases separating them. The CDR3 has 17 amino acids. Germline V gene lookup returns CDR1 LNHNV and CDR2 YYDKDF (reference sequence). The CDR3 DNA is TGTGCCACCAGCAGAGATACACCCTCAGGGGTAGCCTACGAGCAGTACTTC. Encoded protein: CATSRDTPSGVAYEQYF.

The gene calls are TRBV19 and TRBJ2-1; 15 bases are shared with TRBD2. The V segment lost 4 bases and the J segment 6 bases; nucleotides outside the gene matches: 1. This CDR3 spans 15 amino acids. Per germline, CDR1 LNHDA and CDR2 SQIVND (reference sequence). CDR3 bases: TGTGCCAGTAGTAGGACTAGCGGGAGGGCCAATGAGCAGTTCTTC. As protein: CASSRTSGRANEQFF.

This clone turned up a few times. This chain connects TRBV3-1 (or the pseudogene TRBV3-2) to TRBJ1-6; unclear D gene. Germline-derived CDR1 and CDR2 are LGHDT and YNNKEL (reference sequence). The CDR3 is 15 amino acids. The V end lost 7 bases, the J end lost 0 bases, and 10 bases lay between the germline ends. The CDR3 DNA reads TGTGCCAGCAAGTTACAAAGCTCCTATAATTCACCCCTCCACTTT. Its translation is CASKLQSSYNSPLHF.

Remarks on this clone: The junction departs from the called germline gene at one end, perhaps through a read error. The CDR3 bases are TGTGCCAGCACCCACGGGACAGGGCGGGGTTGGGACTTC. Its translation is CASTHGTGRGWDF. This chain uses TRBV6-6 with TRBJ2-4; TRBD1 matches 9 bases. Germline assignment: CDR1 MNHNY and CDR2 SVGAGI (reference sequence). The CDR3 sequence is 13 residues long.

This rearrangement joins TRBV2 to TRBJ1-5; D unresolved. V lost 8 bases and J lost 5, with 7 bases in between. The germline V gene encodes CDR1 SNHLY and CDR2 FYNNEI. The CDR3 is 11 amino acids. This CDR3 is CASRRDQPQHF. CDR3 nucleotides: TGTGCCAGCCGGCGGGATCAGCCCCAGCATTTT.

This chain joins TRBV6-5 and TRBJ2-1, with D perhaps TRBD1 (6 bases). The CDR3 spans 12 residues. Germline V gene lookup returns CDR1 MNHEY and CDR2 SVGAGI. V was pared by 5 bases and J by 9 bases, with 11 bases between. The CDR3 coding sequence is TGTGCCAGCAGTCAGGGGTTCGGTGAGCAGTTCTTC. It is translated as CASSQGFGEQFF.

The chain joins TRBV18 to TRBJ2-7; D may be TRBD2 (6 bases). V was cut by 3 bases and J by 4 bases, with 13 bases left in between. The CDR3 loop spans 14 amino acids. CDR1 KGHSH and CDR2 LQKENI come from the germline V gene. The CDR3 sequence is CASSPPAGWYEQYF. CDR3 sequence (DNA): TGTGCCAGCTCACCGCCGGCGGGGTGGTACGAGCAGTACTTC.

The CDR3 nucleotides read TGTGCCAGCAGCGCATCCCGGACAGAAACAGATACGCAGTATTTT. Protein sequence: CASSASRTETDTQYF. The chain is built from TRBV7-9 and TRBJ2-3; TRBD1 might be the D (6 bases). Trimming shortened V by 5 bases and J by 3 bases, and 15 bases separated the two germline ends. Germline loops: CDR1 SEHNR, CDR2 FQNEAQ (reference sequence). The CDR3 runs 15 residues.

The rearrangement uses TRBV7-9 and TRBJ1-2; D possibly corresponds to TRBD1 (5 bases). Trimming left V 0 bases short and J 2 bases short, with 16 bases between. The germline V gene has CDR1 SEHNR and CDR2 FQNEAQ (reference sequence). The CDR3 consists of 17 residues. Here the CDR3 reads CASSLALSDKVNYGYTF. The CDR3 nucleotides read TGTGCCAGCAGCTTAGCGCTTTCGGACAAGGTCAACTATGGCTACACCTTC.

The rearrangement joins TRBV7-3 to TRBJ1-4, with D maybe TRBD1 (5 bases). The V gene's germline CDR1 is SGHTA and CDR2 FQGTGA. The CDR3 is made up of 16 amino acids. Trimming cost V 6 bases and J 5 bases, with 19 bases left between them. CDR3 coding DNA: TGTGCCAGCAGATTGAGTTTAGACAGTTCCAATGAAAAACTGTTTTTT. This codes for CASRLSLDSSNEKLFF.

The V and J genes are TRBV28 and TRBJ2-1, with a possible D match to TRBD2 (6 bases). Germline V gives CDR1 MDHEN, CDR2 SYDVKM. V lost 2 bases and J lost 9, with 14 bases in between. The CDR3 consists of 14 residues. CDR3 residues: CASSLRGYGREQFF. The CDR3 DNA sequence: TGTGCCAGCAGTTTACGGGGGTATGGCCGTGAGCAGTTCTTC.

This clone has only one observation. DNA for the CDR3: TGTGCCTGGAGTGTACCGGGGGGGACAGATACGCAGTATTTT. It yields the protein CAWSVPGGTDTQYF. This chain links TRBV30 with TRBJ2-3, with 8 bases matching TRBD2. The ends lost 0 bases at V and 3 bases at J; junction bases unmatched: 2. The CDR3 sequence is 14 residues long. The germline V gene has CDR1 GTSNPN and CDR2 SVGIG (reference sequence).

V usage is TRBV20-1 and J usage is TRBJ2-7; the D is unclear. This CDR3 comprises 11 residues. With 6 bases removed from V and 6 bases from J, the gap between germline ends came to 12 bases. Germline V gene data show CDR1 as DFQATT and CDR2 as SNEGSKA (reference sequence). This chain's CDR3 is CSAPTTSEQYF. CDR3 sequence (DNA): TGCAGTGCCCCTACTACCAGCGAGCAGTACTTC.

The rearrangement joins TRBV20-1 to TRBJ2-3; tentative D call: TRBD2 (5 bases). Germline CDR1 and CDR2: DFQATT and SNEGSKA (reference sequence). V lost 3 bases, J lost 2 bases, and 21 bases lay in between. The CDR3 runs to 17 residues. The CDR3 sequence: CSASGIGGEGNTDTQYF. DNA of the CDR3: TGCAGTGCTAGTGGAATAGGCGGAGAGGGAAACACAGATACGCAGTATTTT.

The chain joins TRBV5-4 to TRBJ1-1; a weak D match, TRBD1 (5 bases). Germline V gene data show CDR1 as SGHNT and CDR2 as YYREEE (reference sequence). CDR3 length: 14 amino acids. V lost 4 bases and J lost 11, with 21 bases in between. DNA of the CDR3: TGTGCCAGCAGCCCGATAGAACCAGGGCAGGAGGCTTTCTTT. Protein product: CASSPIEPGQEAFF.

The genes are TRBV2 and TRBJ2-6, with TRBD2 identical over 12 bases. Germline V gene sequence: CDR1 SNHLY, CDR2 FYNNEI. With V trimmed by 4 bases and J by 0 bases, 4 bases remained unmatched. CDR3 length: 18 residues. The CDR3 sequence: CASSGLAGAYSGANVLTF. The CDR3 DNA reads as TGTGCCAGCAGTGGACTAGCGGGGGCCTACTCTGGGGCCAACGTCCTGACTTTC.